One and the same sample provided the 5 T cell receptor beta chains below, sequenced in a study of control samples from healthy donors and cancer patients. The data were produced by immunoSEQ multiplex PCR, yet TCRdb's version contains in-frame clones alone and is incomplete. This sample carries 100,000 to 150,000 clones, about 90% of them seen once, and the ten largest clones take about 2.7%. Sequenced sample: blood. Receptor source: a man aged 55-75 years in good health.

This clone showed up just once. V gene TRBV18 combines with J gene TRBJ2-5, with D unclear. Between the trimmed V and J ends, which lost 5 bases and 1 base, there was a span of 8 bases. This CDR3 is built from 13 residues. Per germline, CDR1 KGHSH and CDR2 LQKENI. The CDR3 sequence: CASSWRSQETQYF. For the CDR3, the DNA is TGTGCCAGCTCATGGCGGTCCCAAGAGACCCAGTACTTC.

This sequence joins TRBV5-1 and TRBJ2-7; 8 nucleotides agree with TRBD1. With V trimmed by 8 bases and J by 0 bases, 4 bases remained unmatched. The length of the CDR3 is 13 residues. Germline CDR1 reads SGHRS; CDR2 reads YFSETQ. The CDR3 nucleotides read TGCGCCAGTCAGGGGGCGGCCTCCTACGAGCAGTACTTC. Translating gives CASQGAASYEQYF. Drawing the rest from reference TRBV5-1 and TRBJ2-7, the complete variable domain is KAGVTQTPRYLIKTRGQQVTLSCSPISGHRSVSWYQQTPGQGLQFLFEYFSETQRNKGNFPGRFSGRQFSNSRSEMNVSTLELGDSALYLCASQGAASYEQYFGPGTRLTVT.

The CDR3 sequence is CASGSTTNRNTGELFF. The CDR3 DNA is TGTGCTAGTGGTTCGACCACGAACAGGAACACCGGGGAGCTGTTTTTT. The V gene is TRBV12-5, the J gene TRBJ2-2, with no clear D. In germline, CDR1 is LGHNT, CDR2 FRNRAP. The CDR3 has 16 residues. V was clipped by 4 bases and J by 1 base, with 13 bases between them.

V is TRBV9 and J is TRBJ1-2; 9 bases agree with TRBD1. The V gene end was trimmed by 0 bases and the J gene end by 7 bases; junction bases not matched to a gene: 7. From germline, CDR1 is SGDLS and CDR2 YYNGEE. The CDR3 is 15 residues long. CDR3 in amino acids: CASSVVGQGYIGYTF. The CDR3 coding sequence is TGTGCCAGCAGCGTAGTGGGACAGGGTTATATTGGCTACACCTTC.

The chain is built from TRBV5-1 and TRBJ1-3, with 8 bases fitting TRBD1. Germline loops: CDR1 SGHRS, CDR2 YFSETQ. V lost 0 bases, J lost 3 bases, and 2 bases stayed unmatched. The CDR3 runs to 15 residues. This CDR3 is CASSLVTGGGNTIYF. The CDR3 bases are TGCGCCAGCAGCTTGGTTACAGGGGGTGGAAACACCATATATTTT.